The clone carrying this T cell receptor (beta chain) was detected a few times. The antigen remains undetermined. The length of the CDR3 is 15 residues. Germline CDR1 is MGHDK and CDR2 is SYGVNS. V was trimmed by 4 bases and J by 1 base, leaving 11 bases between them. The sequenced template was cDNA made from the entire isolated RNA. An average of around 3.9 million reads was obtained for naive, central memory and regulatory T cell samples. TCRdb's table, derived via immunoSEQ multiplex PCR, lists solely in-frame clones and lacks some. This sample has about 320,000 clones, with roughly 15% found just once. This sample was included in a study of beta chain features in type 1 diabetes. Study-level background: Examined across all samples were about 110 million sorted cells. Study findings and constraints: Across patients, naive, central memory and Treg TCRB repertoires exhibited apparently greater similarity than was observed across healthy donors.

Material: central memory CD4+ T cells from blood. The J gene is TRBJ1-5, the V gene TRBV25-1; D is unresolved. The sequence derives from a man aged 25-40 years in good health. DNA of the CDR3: TGTGCCAGCAGTGCCCCGGGAGTGAGCAATCAGCCCCAGCATTTT. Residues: CASSAPGVSNQPQHF.